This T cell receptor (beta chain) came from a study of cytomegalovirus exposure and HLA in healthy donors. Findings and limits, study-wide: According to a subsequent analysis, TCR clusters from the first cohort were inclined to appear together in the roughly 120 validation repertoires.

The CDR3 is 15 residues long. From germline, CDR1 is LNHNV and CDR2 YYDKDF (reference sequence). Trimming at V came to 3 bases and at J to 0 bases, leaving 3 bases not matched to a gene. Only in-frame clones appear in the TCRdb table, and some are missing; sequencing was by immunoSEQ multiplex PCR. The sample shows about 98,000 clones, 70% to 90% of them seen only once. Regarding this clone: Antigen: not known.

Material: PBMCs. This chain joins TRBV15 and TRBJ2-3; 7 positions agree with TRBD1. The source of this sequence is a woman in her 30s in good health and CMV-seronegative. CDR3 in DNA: TGTGCCACCAGCAGGCGACAGGGTAGCACAGATACGCAGTATTTT. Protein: CATSRRQGSTDTQYF.